This record looks at one T cell receptor (beta chain) sequence and its context. In germline, CDR1 is LGHDT, CDR2 YNNKEL (reference sequence). Deletions cut 1 base from V and 7 bases from J, with 13 bases between. This CDR3 region has 14 residues. Participants spanned ages about 18 to 95 years and resided in around 25 US areas. Donors in Cohort 3 counted as recovered after two negative PCRs, clearance, or symptom resolution. Authors' processing steps: Estimation of nucleated cell counts was performed using reference gene primer amplification. Profiled with immunoSEQ multiplex PCR; TCRdb holds only in-frame clones, not every one. For V, J and clone size, that table is used; D and trimming come from the DNA. The repertoire holds about 250,000 clones, with around 81% as singletons. These data come from a study of blood T cell repertoires in COVID-19. Study as a whole: Researchers got acute and convalescent COVID-19 samples from the United States, Italy and Spain.

This TCR was sampled from a man between 50 and 59 years old who had recovered from COVID-19. The rearrangement uses TRBV3-1 (or the pseudogene TRBV3-2) and TRBJ1-1; D is unclear. The sequencing input was PBMCs or T cells enriched from blood (not recorded which). DNA of the CDR3: TGTGCCAGCAGCCAAGTGGCGGGGTTAAGTGAAGCTTTCTTT. This codes for CASSQVAGLSEAFF.